This TCR beta chain emerged from a study of blood T cells in healthy people across ages. Study-wide results and limits: The study found more naive CD4+ cells and higher diversity in long-lived than aged donors. Calculation of diversity from one million T cells yielded estimates considered to be underestimates.

Notes on this clonotype: Its antigen is as yet unknown.

V was shortened by 7 bases and J by 3 bases, with 9 bases between the two germline ends. CDR1 is MNHEY, CDR2 SVGEGT, per germline. The CDR3 is 13 residues long. At least 6 micrograms of total RNA were extracted per sample. Primed by a sample-barcoded 5' primer and a J-beta primer mix, a second PCR proceeded for 7 to 11 cycles. With 12 random nucleotides, a template-switch adaptor tagged each individual cDNA molecule. Using its own MiXCR run on the 5' RACE reads, TCRdb lists one record per CDR3 protein. The table lists around 870,000 distinct CDR3 sequences, 29% of them singletons. Sequencing was done on a sample of blood. The sequence derives from a woman at least 80 years old in good health. The chain joins TRBV6-2 or TRBV6-3 to TRBJ2-2; D is uncertain. The CDR3 loop is CASIFVDTGELFF. In DNA form, the CDR3 reads TGTGCCAGCATTTTCGTGGACACCGGGGAGCTGTTTTTT.